The 29 T cell receptor beta chains below come from one sample, sequenced in a study of shared clonotypes between healthy human individuals. TCRdb keeps only in-frame clones here, not all; method: immunoSEQ multiplex PCR. The sample holds 1,500,000 or so clones, roughly 96% seen once. The specimen sequenced was naive CD4+ T cells sorted from blood. As to subset: CD45RA+ positively selected. These receptors were taken from a man between 25 and 39 years old in good health.

This chain connects TRBV6-1 to TRBJ2-1; D might be TRBD1 or TRBD2, each matching 5 bases. This CDR3 is built from 14 residues. V lost 7 bases and J 0 bases, leaving 10 bases between the germline ends. Per the germline V gene, CDR1 is MNHNS and CDR2 is SASEGT. The CDR3 DNA follows: TGTGCCAGCATGGGACGGAACTCCTACAATGAGCAGTTCTTC. It translates to CASMGRNSYNEQFF.

The rearrangement uses TRBV5-1 and TRBJ1-4; 10 nucleotides line up with TRBD1. This CDR3 is 13 amino acids long. CDR1 and CDR2 (germline): SGHRS, YFSETQ. The junction had 0 bases not matched to a gene; V was cut back by 0 bases and J by 10 bases. The CDR3 here is CASSLGDRGKLFF. CDR3 nucleotide sequence: TGCGCCAGCAGCTTGGGGGACAGGGGAAAACTGTTTTTT.

The chain couples TRBV19 to TRBJ2-2, with a tentative D call TRBD1 (7 bases). From germline, CDR1 is LNHDA and CDR2 SQIVND (reference sequence). The CDR3 loop spans 15 amino acids. V was pared by 1 base and J by 7 bases, with 13 bases between. The CDR3: CASSIATGRSGELFF. DNA of the CDR3: TGTGCCAGTAGTATAGCGACAGGGAGGAGCGGGGAGCTGTTTTTT.

The rearrangement links TRBV11-2 to TRBJ2-1, with D tentatively TRBD2 (5 bases). V lost 10 bases to trimming and J lost 7 bases, with 17 bases between them. CDR1 SGHAT and CDR2 FQNNGV come from the germline V gene. The CDR3 contains 13 residues. The CDR3 DNA is TGTGCCATCCCTTGGGGAACGGGGAATGAGCAGTTCTTC. This translates into CAIPWGTGNEQFF.

This chain links TRBV2 with TRBJ2-2; D might be TRBD2 (6 bases). Germline V gene lookup returns CDR1 SNHLY and CDR2 FYNNEI. The CDR3 extends over 15 amino acids. Trimming shortened V by 5 bases and J by 2 bases, and 12 bases separated the two germline ends. The DNA of the CDR3 is TGTGCCAGCAGTTCTTCCGGGACTAACACCGGGGAGCTGTTTTTT. Protein sequence: CASSSSGTNTGELFF.

The chain has TRBV28 and TRBJ2-1, with D possibly being TRBD1 (6 bases). The CDR3 extends over 15 amino acids. V lost 3 bases, J lost 9 bases, and 18 bases lay in between. Germline CDR1 and CDR2: MDHEN and SYDVKM. The CDR3 loop reads CASSLSGLGGIEQFF. The CDR3 region has the DNA TGTGCCAGCAGTTTGAGTGGCCTAGGGGGAATTGAGCAGTTCTTC.

This rearrangement joins TRBV25-1 to TRBJ2-5; D is unresolved. The CDR3 is 14 residues long. Germline V gene lookup returns CDR1 MGHDK and CDR2 SYGVNS. Deletions cut 0 bases from V and 1 base from J, with 6 bases between. In nucleotides, the CDR3 is TGTGCCAGCAGTGAATATATGCCCCAAGAGACCCAGTACTTC. As protein: CASSEYMPQETQYF.

CDR3 sequence: CASSLGANSNQPQHF. CDR3 coding DNA: TGTGCCAGCAGTTTAGGGGCGAATAGCAATCAGCCCCAGCATTTT. The genes are TRBV6-5 and TRBJ1-5, with a weak D call TRBD1 (5 bases). CDR1 and CDR2 from the germline V gene are MNHEY and SVGAGI. Trimming removed 4 bases at V and 0 bases at J, with 10 bases between. This CDR3 comprises 15 residues.

About this clone itself: At one end, the junction sequence differs from germline, possibly due to a read error. The J gene is TRBJ1-6, the V gene TRBV18; D unresolved. The germline gives CDR1 KGHSH, CDR2 LQKENI. The CDR3 runs 18 residues. CDR3 in amino acids: CASSLRGGDQSSNSPLHF. In nucleotides, the CDR3 is TGTGCCAGCTCCCTTCGAGGCGGGGATCAATCCTCTAATTCACCCCTCCACTTT.

This clone was counted a few times. The V and J genes are TRBV6-4 and TRBJ2-1; the D is unclear. Trimming took off 0 bases at V and 15 bases at J, with 3 bases between the two ends. Germline CDR1 is MRHNA and CDR2 is SNTAGT. The CDR3 length is 9 residues. Here the CDR3 DNA reads TGTGCCAGCAGTGACTCGAGGTTCTTC. This sequence encodes CASSDSRFF.

The chain carries TRBV28 and TRBJ1-2; no reliable D call. The germline gives CDR1 MDHEN, CDR2 SYDVKM. CDR3 length: 14 residues. V lost 3 bases to trimming and J lost 0 bases, with 8 bases between them. As DNA, the CDR3 is TGTGCCAGCAGTTTTGACGCAACTAACTATGGCTACACCTTC. Its translation is CASSFDATNYGYTF.

This clone was detected only once. The gene calls are TRBV19 and TRBJ2-1, with D possibly TRBD2 on 5 matching bases. The CDR3 covers 15 residues. Trimming shortened V by 7 bases and J by 1 base, and 14 bases separated the two germline ends. Per germline, CDR1 LNHDA and CDR2 SQIVND (reference sequence). This chain's CDR3 is CASTPLRGSYNEQFF. As DNA, the CDR3 is TGTGCCAGTACCCCTCTCAGAGGGTCCTACAATGAGCAGTTCTTC. Combining the CDR3 with reference TRBV19 and TRBJ2-1 gives the whole variable domain DGGITQSPKYLFRKEGQNVTLSCEQNLNHDAMYWYRQDPGQGLRLIYYSQIVNDFQKGDIAEGYSVSREKKESFPLTVTSAQKNPTAFYLCASTPLRGSYNEQFFGPGTRLTVL.

The chain employs TRBV19 and TRBJ1-1, with unresolved D. CDR3 size: 15 residues. Germline V gene lookup returns CDR1 LNHDA and CDR2 SQIVND (reference sequence). The V gene lost 4 bases and the J gene lost 1 base, with 13 bases spanning the gap. CDR3 sequence: CASSRAAGANTEAFF. The CDR3 bases are TGTGCCAGTAGTAGAGCGGCAGGTGCGAACACTGAAGCTTTCTTT.

This rearrangement joins TRBV6-5 to TRBJ1-3; D is possibly TRBD1 (5 bases). Trimming removed 5 bases at V and 0 bases at J, with 11 bases between. The CDR3 runs 15 residues. Germline CDR1 and CDR2: MNHEY and SVGAGI. This chain's CDR3 is CASSNTGYSGNTIYF. DNA of the CDR3: TGTGCCAGCAGTAACACAGGTTACTCTGGAAACACCATATATTTT.

The chain employs TRBV27 and TRBJ1-1, with 7 positions matching TRBD1. This CDR3 is 14 amino acids long. Germline V CDR1 and CDR2: MNHEY, SMNVEV (reference sequence). J gave up 2 bases and V 5 bases, and 5 bases lay outside the gene matches. The CDR3 nucleotides read TGTGCCAGCAGTCGGGACAGCCGAAACACTGAAGCTTTCTTT. Translation: CASSRDSRNTEAFF.

This chain joins TRBV28 and TRBJ2-7, with unresolved D. CDR3 length equals 12 residues. V was pared by 2 bases and J by 7 bases, with 9 bases between. Germline CDR1 and CDR2: MDHEN and SYDVKM. This CDR3 reads CASSLPTREQYF. The CDR3, as DNA: TGTGCCAGCAGTTTACCGACAAGAGAGCAGTACTTC.

The chain uses TRBV18 and TRBJ2-7; D is unresolved. The CDR3 covers 14 residues. Trimming took off 2 bases at V and 3 bases at J, with 11 bases between the two ends. CDR1 KGHSH and CDR2 LQKENI come from the germline V gene. The CDR3 DNA is TGTGCCAGCTCACCATCTATAGTAGGCTACGAGCAGTACTTC. Amino acid sequence: CASSPSIVGYEQYF.

J is TRBJ2-3 and V is TRBV18, with 7 nucleotides matching TRBD1. The CDR3 is 15 residues long. CDR1 and CDR2 from the germline V gene are KGHSH and LQKENI. The junction had 6 bases not matched to a gene; V was cut back by 0 bases and J by 6 bases. CDR3 DNA sequence: TGTGCCAGCTCACCACCAGGGGGCGCATCCGATACGCAGTATTTT. Its protein product is CASSPPGGASDTQYF.

V and J are TRBV11-3 and TRBJ2-1; D call uncertain. The CDR3 length is 13 residues. Looked up from germline, CDR1 is SGHNT and CDR2 is YENEEA. The V and J ends lost 0 bases and 8 bases respectively, with 8 bases between them. This chain's CDR3 is CASSLDLRHEQFF. As DNA, the CDR3 is TGTGCCAGCAGCTTAGATCTTCGCCATGAGCAGTTCTTC.

This sequence joins TRBV5-1 and TRBJ2-5, with D uncertain. Germline V gene sequence: CDR1 SGHRS, CDR2 YFSETQ. The V and J ends lost 4 bases and 5 bases respectively, with 9 bases between them. The CDR3 runs 12 residues. The CDR3 DNA is TGCGCCAGCAGCGAGACTGGGGAGACCCAGTACTTC. It encodes CASSETGETQYF. Filled out from reference TRBV5-1 and TRBJ2-5, the complete variable domain reads KAGVTQTPRYLIKTRGQQVTLSCSPISGHRSVSWYQQTPGQGLQFLFEYFSETQRNKGNFPGRFSGRQFSNSRSEMNVSTLELGDSALYLCASSETGETQYFGPGTRLLVL.

This chain joins TRBV5-6 and TRBJ1-1, with 7 bases identical to TRBD1. Germline assignment: CDR1 SGHDT and CDR2 YYEEEE. With 4 bases clipped from V and 0 bases from J, the junction kept 6 bases outside the gene matches. The CDR3 spans 15 residues. The CDR3 DNA is TGTGCCAGCAGCCCCAGACAGGGTTTGAACACTGAAGCTTTCTTT. Protein: CASSPRQGLNTEAFF. The variable domain in full, completed from reference TRBV5-6 and TRBJ1-1, reads DAGVTQSPTHLIKTRGQQVTLRCSPKSGHDTVSWYQQALGQGPQFIFQYYEEEERQRGNFPDRFSGHQFPNYSSELNVNALLLGDSALYLCASSPRQGLNTEAFFGQGTRLTVV.

This clone was recorded once. This chain connects TRBV29-1 to TRBJ2-7, with a possible D match to TRBD2 (5 bases). The germline V and J ends were trimmed by 4 bases and 5 bases, with 15 bases remaining between them. Per germline, CDR1 SQVTM and CDR2 ANQGSEA. The CDR3 contains 13 residues. The CDR3: CSVAEGPGNEQYF. The CDR3 nucleotides read TGCAGCGTTGCTGAGGGCCCCGGGAACGAGCAGTACTTC.

J is TRBJ2-7 and V is TRBV11-2; D is perhaps TRBD2 (5 bases). The CDR3 is 16 amino acids. Germline-derived CDR1 and CDR2 are SGHAT and FQNNGV. The germline V and J ends were trimmed by 1 base and 1 base, with 14 bases remaining between them. The CDR3 DNA reads TGTGCCAGCAGCTTAGCGGGAACCGGAGCTTCCTACGAGCAGTACTTC. Its translation is CASSLAGTGASYEQYF.

The chain combines TRBV9 with TRBJ2-5; no firm D call. The germline CDR1 and CDR2 sequences are SGDLS and YYNGEE. V was cut by 3 bases and J by 1 base, with 13 bases left in between. The length of the CDR3 is 15 residues. The CDR3 region is CASSAHASFQETQYF. The CDR3 region has the DNA TGTGCCAGCAGCGCCCACGCGAGTTTCCAAGAGACCCAGTACTTC.

This chain connects TRBV6-5 to TRBJ1-2; tentatively, D is TRBD1 (5 bases). CDR3 size: 14 residues. CDR1 MNHEY and CDR2 SVGAGI come from the germline V gene. Trimming removed 5 bases at V and 6 bases at J, with 16 bases between. The CDR3 DNA reads TGTGCCAGCAGTGTGAGGACAAATACGGATGGCTACACCTTC. Translation: CASSVRTNTDGYTF.

About this clone itself: Other DNA sequences in this sample translate to the same CDR3. The chain joins TRBV5-1 to TRBJ2-1; TRBD2 aligns across 8 bases. Trimming took 0 bases from V and 4 from J; bases not matched to a gene: 3. In germline, CDR1 is SGHRS, CDR2 YFSETQ. This CDR3 contains 15 residues. The CDR3 coding sequence is TGCGCCAGCAGCTTGGAAGCGGGAGTATACAATGAGCAGTTCTTC. Protein product: CASSLEAGVYNEQFF. Variable domain in full (rest from reference TRBV5-1 and TRBJ2-1): KAGVTQTPRYLIKTRGQQVTLSCSPISGHRSVSWYQQTPGQGLQFLFEYFSETQRNKGNFPGRFSGRQFSNSRSEMNVSTLELGDSALYLCASSLEAGVYNEQFFGPGTRLTVL.

V is TRBV19 and J is TRBJ2-3; tentative D call: TRBD1 (6 bases). Germline V gene sequence: CDR1 LNHDA, CDR2 SQIVND (reference sequence). CDR3 size: 13 residues. Trimming removed 6 bases from V and 8 bases from J, with 15 bases in between. The CDR3 region has the DNA TGTGCCAGTAGAGTAGGGGGATCTGGTACGCAGTATTTT. Translation: CASRVGGSGTQYF.

V and J are TRBV2 and TRBJ2-3; D might be TRBD1 (5 bases). The CDR3 has 11 residues. Germline CDR1 and CDR2: SNHLY and FYNNEI. Trimming removed 9 bases from V and 5 bases from J, with 9 bases in between. CDR3 bases: TGTGCCAGAGGGGTGAGAGATACGCAGTATTTT. Its translation: CARGVRDTQYF. Full variable domain (outside the CDR3, taken from reference TRBV2 and TRBJ2-3): EPEVTQTPSHQVTQMGQEVILRCVPISNHLYFYWYRQILGQKVEFLVSFYNNEISEKSEIFDDQFSVERPDGSNFTLKIRSTKLEDSAMYFCARGVRDTQYFGPGTRLTVL.

This chain joins TRBV2 and TRBJ1-2; D unclear. This CDR3 contains 13 residues. The ends were cut back, 2 bases at V and 2 bases at J, with 6 bases in the middle. In germline, CDR1 is SNHLY, CDR2 FYNNEI. This chain's CDR3 is CASSESKNYGYTF. CDR3 in DNA: TGTGCCAGCAGTGAATCCAAGAACTATGGCTACACCTTC. Drawing the rest from reference TRBV2 and TRBJ1-2, the complete variable domain is EPEVTQTPSHQVTQMGQEVILRCVPISNHLYFYWYRQILGQKVEFLVSFYNNEISEKSEIFDDQFSVERPDGSNFTLKIRSTKLEDSAMYFCASSESKNYGYTFGSGTRLTVV.